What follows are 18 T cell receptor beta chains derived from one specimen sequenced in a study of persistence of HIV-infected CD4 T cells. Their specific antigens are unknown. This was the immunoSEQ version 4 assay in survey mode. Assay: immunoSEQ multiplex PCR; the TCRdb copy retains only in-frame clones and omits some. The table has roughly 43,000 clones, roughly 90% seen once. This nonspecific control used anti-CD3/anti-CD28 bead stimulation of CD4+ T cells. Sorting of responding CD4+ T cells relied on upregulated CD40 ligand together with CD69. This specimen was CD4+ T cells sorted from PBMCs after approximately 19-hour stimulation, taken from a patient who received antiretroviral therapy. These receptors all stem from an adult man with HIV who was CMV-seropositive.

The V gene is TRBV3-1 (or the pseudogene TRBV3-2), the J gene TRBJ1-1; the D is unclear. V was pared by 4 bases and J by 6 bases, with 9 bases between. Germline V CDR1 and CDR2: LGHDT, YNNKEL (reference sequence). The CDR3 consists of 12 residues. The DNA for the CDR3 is TGTGCCAGCAGCCGGGGAGGCCCTGAAGCTTTCTTT. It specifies CASSRGGPEAFF.

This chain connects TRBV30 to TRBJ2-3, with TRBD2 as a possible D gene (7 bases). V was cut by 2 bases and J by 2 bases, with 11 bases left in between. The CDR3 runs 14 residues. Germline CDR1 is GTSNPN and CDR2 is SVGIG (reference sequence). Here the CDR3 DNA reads TGTGCCTGGAGTAGGGGGGACTACACAGATACGCAGTATTTT. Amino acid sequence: CAWSRGDYTDTQYF.

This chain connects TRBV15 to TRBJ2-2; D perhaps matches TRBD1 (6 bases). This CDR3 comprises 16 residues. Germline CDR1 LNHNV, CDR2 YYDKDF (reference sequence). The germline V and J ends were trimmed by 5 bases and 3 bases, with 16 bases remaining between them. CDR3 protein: CATSEEQGWDTGELFF. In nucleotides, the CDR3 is TGTGCCACCAGCGAAGAACAGGGTTGGGACACCGGGGAGCTGTTTTTT.

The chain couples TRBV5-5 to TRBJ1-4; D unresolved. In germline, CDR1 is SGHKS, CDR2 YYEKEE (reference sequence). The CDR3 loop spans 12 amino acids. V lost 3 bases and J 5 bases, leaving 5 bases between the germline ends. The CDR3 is CASSSPNEKLFF. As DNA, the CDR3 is TGTGCCAGCAGCTCGCCCAATGAAAAACTGTTTTTT. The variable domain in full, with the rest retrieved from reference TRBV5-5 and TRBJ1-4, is DAGVTQSPTHLIKTRGQQVTLRCSPISGHKSVSWYQQVLGQGPQFIFQYYEKEERGRGNFPDRFSARQFPNYSSELNVNALLLGDSALYLCASSSPNEKLFFGSGTQLSVL.

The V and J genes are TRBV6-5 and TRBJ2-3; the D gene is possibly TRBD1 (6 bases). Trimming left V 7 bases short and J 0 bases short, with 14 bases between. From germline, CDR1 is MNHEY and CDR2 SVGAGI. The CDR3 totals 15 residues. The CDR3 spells CASTGAQSSTDTQYF. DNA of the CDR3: TGTGCCAGCACAGGGGCCCAGAGTAGCACAGATACGCAGTATTTT.

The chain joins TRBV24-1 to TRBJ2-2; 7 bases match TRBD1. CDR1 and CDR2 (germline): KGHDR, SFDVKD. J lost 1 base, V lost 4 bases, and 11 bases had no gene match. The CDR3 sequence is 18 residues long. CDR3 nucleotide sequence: TGTGCCACCAGTGACACGAGGCCTCAGGGGGTGAACACCGGGGAGCTGTTTTTT. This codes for CATSDTRPQGVNTGELFF.

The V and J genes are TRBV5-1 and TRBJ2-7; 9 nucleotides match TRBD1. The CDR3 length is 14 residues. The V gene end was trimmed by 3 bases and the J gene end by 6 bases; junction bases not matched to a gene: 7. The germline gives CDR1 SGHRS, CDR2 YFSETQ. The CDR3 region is CASSSGQGVGEQYF. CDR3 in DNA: TGCGCCAGCAGCTCGGGACAGGGAGTTGGCGAGCAGTACTTC.

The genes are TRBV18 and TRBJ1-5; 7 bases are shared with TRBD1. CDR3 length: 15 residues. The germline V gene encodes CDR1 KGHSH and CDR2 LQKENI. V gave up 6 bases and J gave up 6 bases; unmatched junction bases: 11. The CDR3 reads CASSQGQVEGQPQHF. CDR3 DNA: TGTGCCAGCTCCCAAGGACAGGTGGAGGGTCAGCCCCAGCATTTT.

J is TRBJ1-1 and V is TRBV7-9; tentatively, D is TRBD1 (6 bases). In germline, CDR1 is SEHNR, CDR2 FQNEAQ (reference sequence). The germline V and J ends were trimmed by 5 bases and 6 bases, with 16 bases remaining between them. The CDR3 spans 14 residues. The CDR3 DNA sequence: TGTGCCAGCAGCCCCACCCCGAACAGGGCTGAAGCTTTCTTT. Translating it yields CASSPTPNRAEAFF.

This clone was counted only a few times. The CDR3 nucleotides read TGTGCCAGCAGCCCCCGAGGCCGGGGCAATCAGCCCCAGCATTTT. Residues: CASSPRGRGNQPQHF. V is TRBV6-5 and J is TRBJ1-5; D call uncertain. The CDR3 runs 15 residues. Germline values: CDR1 MNHEY, CDR2 SVGAGI. The V and J ends lost 6 bases and 2 bases respectively, with 14 bases between them.

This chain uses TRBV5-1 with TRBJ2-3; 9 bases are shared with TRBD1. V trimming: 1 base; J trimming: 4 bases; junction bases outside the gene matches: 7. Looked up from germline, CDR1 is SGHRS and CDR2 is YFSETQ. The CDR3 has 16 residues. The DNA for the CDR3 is TGCGCCAGCAGCTTGTTTGGACAGGGGTTCTCAGATACGCAGTATTTT. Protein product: CASSLFGQGFSDTQYF. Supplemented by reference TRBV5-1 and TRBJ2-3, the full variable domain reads KAGVTQTPRYLIKTRGQQVTLSCSPISGHRSVSWYQQTPGQGLQFLFEYFSETQRNKGNFPGRFSGRQFSNSRSEMNVSTLELGDSALYLCASSLFGQGFSDTQYFGPGTRLTVL.

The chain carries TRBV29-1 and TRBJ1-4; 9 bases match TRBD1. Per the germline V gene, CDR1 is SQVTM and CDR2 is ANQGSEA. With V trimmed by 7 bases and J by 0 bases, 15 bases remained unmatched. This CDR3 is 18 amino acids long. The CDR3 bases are TGCAGCGAACCAGCCGACAGGGGGGAGAAGCCAACTAATGAAAAACTGTTTTTT. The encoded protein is CSEPADRGEKPTNEKLFF.

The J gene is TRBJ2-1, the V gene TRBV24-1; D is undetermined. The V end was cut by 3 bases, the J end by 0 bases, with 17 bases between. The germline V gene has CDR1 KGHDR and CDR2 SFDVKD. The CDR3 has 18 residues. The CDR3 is CATSDRRQAQISYNEQFF. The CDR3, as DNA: TGTGCCACCAGTGATCGTCGTCAGGCCCAGATCTCCTACAATGAGCAGTTCTTC.

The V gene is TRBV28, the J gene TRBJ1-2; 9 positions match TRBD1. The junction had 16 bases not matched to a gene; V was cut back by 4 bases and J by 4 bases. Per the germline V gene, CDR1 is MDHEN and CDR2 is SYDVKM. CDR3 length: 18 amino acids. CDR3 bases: TGTGCCAGCAGTTACGCCGGGACAGGGAGAAAAAACGGCTATGGCTACACCTTC. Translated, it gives CASSYAGTGRKNGYGYTF.

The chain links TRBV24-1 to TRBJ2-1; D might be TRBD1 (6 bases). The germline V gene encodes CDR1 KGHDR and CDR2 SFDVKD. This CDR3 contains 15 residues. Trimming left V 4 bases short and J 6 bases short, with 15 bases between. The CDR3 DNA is TGTGCCACCAGTGACACCGCGACAGGTACCAATGAGCAGTTCTTC. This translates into CATSDTATGTNEQFF.

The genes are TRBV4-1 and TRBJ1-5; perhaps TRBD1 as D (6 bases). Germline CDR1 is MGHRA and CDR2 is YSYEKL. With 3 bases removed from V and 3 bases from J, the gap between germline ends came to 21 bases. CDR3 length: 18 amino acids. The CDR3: CASSQALQGGKVNQPQHF. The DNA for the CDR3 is TGCGCCAGCAGCCAGGCTCTACAGGGTGGCAAGGTCAATCAGCCCCAGCATTTT.

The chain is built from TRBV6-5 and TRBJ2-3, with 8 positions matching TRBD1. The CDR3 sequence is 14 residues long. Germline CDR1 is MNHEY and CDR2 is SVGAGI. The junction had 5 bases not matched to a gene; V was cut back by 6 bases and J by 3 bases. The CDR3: CASRGRGQTDTQYF. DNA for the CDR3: TGTGCCAGCAGGGGCAGGGGGCAAACAGATACGCAGTATTTT.

CDR3 loop: CASRGTGSEAFF. The CDR3 nucleotides are TGTGCCAGCAGGGGGACAGGGAGCGAAGCTTTCTTT. The genes are TRBV6-5 and TRBJ1-1; TRBD1 matches at 9 bases. J gave up 8 bases and V 6 bases, and 4 bases lay outside the gene matches. CDR3 length equals 12 residues. Germline values: CDR1 MNHEY, CDR2 SVGAGI.